These 4 T cell receptor beta chains came from one sample sequenced in a study of OX40 agonist ivuxolimab in advanced cancers. Using immunoSEQ multiplex PCR, the repertoire was profiled, and TCRdb retains in-frame clones only, with some absent. In the table there are around 41,000 clones, roughly 80% of which are singletons. This specimen was CD4+ or CD8+ T cells sorted from blood, taken in a trial of the OX40 agonist ivuxolimab. All receptors derive from an adult with an advanced solid tumor such as melanoma, head and neck, liver or kidney cancer.

V and J are TRBV5-1 and TRBJ2-7; 8 bases fit TRBD2. This CDR3 spans 15 amino acids. V was clipped by 0 bases and J by 5 bases; unmatched bases: 7. In germline, CDR1 is SGHRS, CDR2 YFSETQ. The CDR3 coding sequence is TGCGCCAGCAGCTTGGAGCCAGCGGGAGCGAACGAGCAGTACTTC. As protein: CASSLEPAGANEQYF.

The V and J genes are TRBV11-3 and TRBJ2-3; 8 bases fit TRBD2. With 0 bases clipped from V and 2 bases from J, the junction kept 4 bases outside the gene matches. The germline V gene encodes CDR1 SGHNT and CDR2 YENEEA. This CDR3 contains 16 residues. CDR3: CASSLDGGGTTDTQYF. CDR3 in DNA: TGTGCCAGCAGCTTAGACGGGGGGGGAACCACAGATACGCAGTATTTT. The full variable domain, its missing parts supplied by reference TRBV11-3 and TRBJ2-3, is EAGVVQSPRYKIIEKKQPVAFWCNPISGHNTLYWYLQNLGQGPELLIRYENEEAVDDSQLPKDRFSAERLKGVDSTLKIQPAELGDSAVYLCASSLDGGGTTDTQYFGPGTRLTVL.

This clone was detected only a few times. This chain connects TRBV5-1 to TRBJ1-1; no clear D. From germline, CDR1 is SGHRS and CDR2 YFSETQ. V lost 1 base, J lost 0 bases, and 7 bases lay in between. The CDR3 is made up of 14 amino acids. CDR3 coding DNA: TGCGCCAGCAGCTTGATGGGCCTGAACACTGAAGCTTTCTTT. This translates into CASSLMGLNTEAFF.

This chain's CDR3 is CASSAGTGQGNTIYF. The CDR3 nucleotides are TGTGCCAGCTCAGCCGGGACAGGGCAAGGAAACACCATATATTTT. The V and J genes are TRBV18 and TRBJ1-3; 9 bases align to TRBD1. Trimming took 5 bases from V and 4 from J; bases not matched to a gene: 6. CDR1 and CDR2 (germline): KGHSH, LQKENI. The CDR3 is made up of 15 amino acids.